These T cell receptor beta chains were read from a single sample in a study of T-cell reconstitution after alpha-beta-depleted transplantation in children. TCRdb independently ran MiXCR on the PCR reads; one entry per CDR3 protein. In the table there are 500,000 to 650,000 distinct CDR3 sequences, 10% to 15% of which are singletons. The source material was PBMCs, mostly from graft donor cells, sampled 360 days after TCRalphabeta/CD19-depleted stem cell transplant. The source of these receptors is a male patient aged 10-17 years who had a stem cell transplant for acute myeloid leukemia, so the T cells may come from the graft donor. Both conserved end residues are part of each CDR3. Fields, in order: CDR3 protein, V gene, J gene.

cdr3_aa: CSALTVISYEQYF
v_call: TRBV20-1
j_call: TRBJ2-7

cdr3_aa: CASIGTHYEQYF
v_call: TRBV19
j_call: TRBJ2-7

cdr3_aa: CASNDGGGELFF
v_call: TRBV2
j_call: TRBJ2-2

cdr3_aa: CASSGGQRETQYF
v_call: TRBV28
j_call: TRBJ2-5

cdr3_aa: CASSLERAGANVLTF
v_call: TRBV7-3
j_call: TRBJ2-6

cdr3_aa: CASSYSRRAAYEQYF
v_call: TRBV6-5
j_call: TRBJ2-7

cdr3_aa: CASSEALHPRQASQETQYF
v_call: TRBV9
j_call: TRBJ2-5

cdr3_aa: CASSFRDRGREQFF
v_call: TRBV6-5
j_call: TRBJ2-1

cdr3_aa: CSVEWPPRNIQYF
v_call: TRBV29-1
j_call: TRBJ2-4

cdr3_aa: CASGPRGGQTDTQYF
v_call: TRBV12-3/TRBV12-4
j_call: TRBJ2-3

cdr3_aa: CASSTLEGQYTDTQYF
v_call: TRBV7-9
j_call: TRBJ2-3

cdr3_aa: CASSWGWNEAFF
v_call: TRBV12-3/TRBV12-4
j_call: TRBJ1-1

cdr3_aa: CSVGTISIPSYEQYF
v_call: TRBV29-1
j_call: TRBJ2-7

cdr3_aa: CASSLVSQGYNEQFF
v_call: TRBV7-3
j_call: TRBJ2-1

cdr3_aa: CASTTPGRFHYGYTF
v_call: TRBV12-3/TRBV12-4
j_call: TRBJ1-2

cdr3_aa: CASTTKRGTSGYNEQFF
v_call: TRBV6-5
j_call: TRBJ2-1

cdr3_aa: CSVRGTGSFYEQYF
v_call: TRBV29-1
j_call: TRBJ2-7

cdr3_aa: CASRGQGPYNEQFF
v_call: TRBV6-1
j_call: TRBJ2-1

cdr3_aa: CSVEVRGGYNEQFF
v_call: TRBV29-1
j_call: TRBJ2-1

cdr3_aa: CASSLGWGGDEQYF
v_call: TRBV7-9
j_call: TRBJ2-7

cdr3_aa: CASTPKGGFYNEQFF
v_call: TRBV7-6
j_call: TRBJ2-1

cdr3_aa: CASSQDPPSGSTDTQYF
v_call: TRBV4-3
j_call: TRBJ2-3